Below, one T cell receptor (beta chain) is given with its context. Antigen specificity is unknown. Only in-frame clones appear in the TCRdb table, and some are missing; sequencing was by immunoSEQ multiplex PCR. The sample contains some 130,000 clones, approximately 93% of which appear only once. The sample comes from a study of T cell responses to AZD1222 COVID-19 vaccine. This CDR3 contains 16 residues. V was cut by 1 base and J by 1 base, with 11 bases left in between. Germline assignment: CDR1 MNHEY and CDR2 SMNVEV (reference sequence). Overall study results and limits: Clonal diversity may have been underestimated, and the donors were mostly white British, with more females than males. Spike-specific TCR breadth and depth both grew after two AZD1222 doses.

This clonotype originated in an adult in good health. This chain joins TRBV27 and TRBJ1-5, with D perhaps TRBD1 (6 bases). The sample in question was peripheral blood, obtained on day 0 of AZD1222 vaccination. The CDR3 loop is CASSLWGAISNQPQHF. The CDR3 bases are TGTGCCAGCAGTTTATGGGGGGCTATAAGCAATCAGCCCCAGCATTTT.